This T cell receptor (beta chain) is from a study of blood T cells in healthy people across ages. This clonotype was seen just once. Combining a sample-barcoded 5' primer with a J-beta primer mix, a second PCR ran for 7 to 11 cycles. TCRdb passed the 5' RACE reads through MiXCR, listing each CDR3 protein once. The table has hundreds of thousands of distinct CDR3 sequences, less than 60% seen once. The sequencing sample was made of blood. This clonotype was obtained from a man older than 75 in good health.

The CDR3 coding sequence is TGTGCCAGCTCAGGGCCCTATGGCTACACCTTC. The encoded protein is CASSGPYGYTF. V is TRBV28 and J is TRBJ1-2, with D possibly being TRBD1 (5 bases). V lost 8 bases to trimming and J lost 4 bases, with 8 bases between them. The germline V gene encodes CDR1 MDHEN and CDR2 SYDVKM. The CDR3 covers 11 residues.